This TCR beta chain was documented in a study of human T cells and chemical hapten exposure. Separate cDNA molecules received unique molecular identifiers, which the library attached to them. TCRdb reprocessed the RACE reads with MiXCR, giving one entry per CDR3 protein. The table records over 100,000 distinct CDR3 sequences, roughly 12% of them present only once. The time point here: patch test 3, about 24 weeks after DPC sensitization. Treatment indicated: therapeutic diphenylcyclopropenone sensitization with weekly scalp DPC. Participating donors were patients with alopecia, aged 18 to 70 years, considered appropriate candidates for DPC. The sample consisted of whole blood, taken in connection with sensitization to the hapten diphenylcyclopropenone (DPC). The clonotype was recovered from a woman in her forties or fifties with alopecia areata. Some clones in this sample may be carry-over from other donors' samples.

The CDR3 loop is CASTQTGASGANVLTF. DNA for the CDR3: TGTGCCAGCACCCAGACCGGAGCGTCTGGGGCCAACGTCCTGACTTTC. The V and J genes are TRBV6-5 and TRBJ2-6, with D hard to call. The CDR3 runs to 16 residues. Trimming took 7 bases from V and 1 from J, leaving 14 bases between them. Germline CDR1 MNHEY, CDR2 SVGAGI.